The source of this T cell receptor (beta chain) is a study of technical replicates of blood from a few donors. The table came from immunoSEQ multiplex PCR; TCRdb's copy has only in-frame clones and leaves some out. The sample lists over 65,000 clones; 95% to 98% were seen once. The germline V gene has CDR1 SNHLY and CDR2 FYNNEI. This CDR3 is built from 12 residues. Trimming removed 6 bases from V and 5 bases from J; junction bases left unmatched: 1. This clonotype originated in a human donor in good health. The chain has TRBV2 and TRBJ1-5; 7 bases align to TRBD1. Specimen: T cells isolated from PBMCs. In DNA form, the CDR3 reads TGTGCCAGCAGCGGGACAGATCAGCCCCAGCATTTT. Translating it yields CASSGTDQPQHF.